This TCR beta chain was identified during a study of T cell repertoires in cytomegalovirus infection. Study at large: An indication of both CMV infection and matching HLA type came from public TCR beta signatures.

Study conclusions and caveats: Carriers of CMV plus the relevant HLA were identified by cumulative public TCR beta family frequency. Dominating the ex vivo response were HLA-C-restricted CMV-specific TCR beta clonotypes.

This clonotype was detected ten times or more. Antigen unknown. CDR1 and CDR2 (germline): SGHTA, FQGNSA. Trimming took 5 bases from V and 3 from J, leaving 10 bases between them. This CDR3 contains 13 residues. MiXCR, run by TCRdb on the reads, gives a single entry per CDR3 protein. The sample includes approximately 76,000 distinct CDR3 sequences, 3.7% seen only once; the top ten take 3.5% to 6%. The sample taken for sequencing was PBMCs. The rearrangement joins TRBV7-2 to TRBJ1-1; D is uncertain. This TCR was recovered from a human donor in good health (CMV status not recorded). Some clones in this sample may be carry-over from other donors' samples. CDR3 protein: CASSPGFDTEAFF. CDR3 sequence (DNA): TGTGCCAGCAGCCCCGGGTTTGACACTGAAGCTTTCTTT.